This passage covers 27 T cell receptor beta chains from one sample sequenced in a study of naive and memory T cell subsets. Amplification of ligated cDNA took four PCR rounds with SP2 and nested alpha and beta constant primers. TCRdb itself ran the UMI-ligation and nested PCR reads through MiXCR, one entry per CDR3 protein. The sample shows about 25,000 distinct CDR3 sequences, roughly 5.5% of them seen only once. A UMI-containing oligonucleotide was joined by 3' ligation to the TCR cDNA template. Specimen: blood. These receptors all come from an adult in good health.

This clonotype turned up a few times. The rearrangement joins TRBV12-3 or TRBV12-4 to TRBJ2-5; TRBD1 aligns across 8 bases. The V gene end was trimmed by 5 bases and the J gene end by 4 bases; junction bases not matched to a gene: 6. The CDR3 is made up of 14 amino acids. Here the CDR3 reads CASSAGRGRETQYF. The CDR3, as DNA: TGTGCCAGCAGTGCCGGCAGGGGGCGAGAGACCCAGTACTTC.

This clonotype was picked up many times. This chain joins TRBV4-3 and TRBJ1-5; perhaps TRBD1 as D (5 bases). With 0 bases removed from V and 6 bases from J, the gap between germline ends came to 18 bases. The germline V gene has CDR1 LGHNA and CDR2 YSLEER. The CDR3 is made up of 17 amino acids. The CDR3 protein is CASSQDFPSEGSQPQHF. CDR3 in DNA: TGCGCCAGCAGCCAAGATTTCCCGTCCGAGGGGAGTCAGCCCCAGCATTTT.

This clonotype was seen ten or more times. This rearrangement joins TRBV7-9 to TRBJ1-2; 9 bases agree with TRBD1. Germline V gene lookup returns CDR1 SEHNR and CDR2 FQNEAQ (reference sequence). V shed 8 bases and J 6 bases; nucleotides not matched to a gene: 7. The CDR3 is 13 amino acids. In nucleotides, the CDR3 is TGTGCCAGCCGTCCCGGGGACAGGGATGGCTACACCTTC. Residues: CASRPGDRDGYTF.

This clonotype ranks as medium-sized. The chain employs TRBV4-1 and TRBJ2-3; D remains unclear. Germline CDR1 MGHRA, CDR2 YSYEKL. CDR3 length equals 14 residues. V gave up 4 bases and J gave up 2 bases, with 10 bases separating them. CDR3 in DNA: TGCGCCAGCAGCCCGAACCAGTACACAGATACGCAGTATTTT. As protein: CASSPNQYTDTQYF.

This clonotype was seen ten or more times. The chain combines TRBV10-2 with TRBJ2-1; 14 bases are shared with TRBD2. The CDR3 consists of 15 residues. The germline CDR1 and CDR2 sequences are WSHSY and SAAADI. The V segment lost 3 bases and the J segment 8 bases; nucleotides outside the gene matches: 3. CDR3 bases: TGCGCCAGCAGTGAAGGGGGACTAGCGGGAGATGAGCAGTTCTTC. It yields the protein CASSEGGLAGDEQFF.

To note about this clonotype: One base away lies a much larger clone, so this may be a sequencing read error. Here the CDR3 DNA reads TGTGCCAGCAGTTTGTGGGACCGTAATCAGCCCCAGCATTTT. The encoded protein is CASSLWDRNQPQHF. The V and J genes are TRBV28 and TRBJ1-5, with a tentative D call TRBD1 (5 bases). The germline V gene has CDR1 MDHEN and CDR2 SYDVKM. This CDR3 has 14 amino acids. V was shortened by 3 bases and J by 4 bases, with 10 bases between the two germline ends.

This clonotype was observed at least ten times. The gene calls are TRBV12-3 or TRBV12-4 and TRBJ2-7; perhaps TRBD1 as D (7 bases). The V and J ends lost 5 bases and 3 bases respectively, with 11 bases between them. This CDR3 spans 13 amino acids. CDR3 sequence: CASSQGGSYEQYF. DNA of the CDR3: TGTGCCAGCAGTCAGGGGGGTAGCTACGAGCAGTACTTC.

This clonotype was seen many times. The chain links TRBV6-5 to TRBJ2-7; weak D call: TRBD1 (5 bases). Per the germline V gene, CDR1 is MNHEY and CDR2 is SVGAGI. The CDR3 totals 14 residues. V lost 6 bases, J lost 5 bases, and 17 bases lay in between. The CDR3 DNA reads TGTGCCAGCAGCCCGGACATTTCGGGCGACGAGCAGTACTTC. This sequence encodes CASSPDISGDEQYF.

This clonotype was detected ten times or more. The chain has TRBV6-1 and TRBJ2-7, with 10 positions matching TRBD2. The CDR3 loop spans 15 amino acids. Germline V gene data show CDR1 as MNHNS and CDR2 as SASEGT. With V trimmed by 5 bases and J by 3 bases, 7 bases remained unmatched. The CDR3 sequence is CASSQMASGSYEQYF. In DNA form, the CDR3 reads TGTGCCAGCAGTCAGATGGCTAGCGGGAGCTACGAGCAGTACTTC.

A remark on this clonotype: A much larger clone lies one base from this, so it may be a read error. J is TRBJ2-5 and V is TRBV7-9; a weak D match, TRBD2 (6 bases). This CDR3 has 14 amino acids. CDR1 and CDR2 from the germline V gene are SEHNR and FQNEAQ (reference sequence). As DNA, the CDR3 is TGTACCAGCAGCCCCCCGGAGGGGCCGGGGACCCAGTACTTC. It yields the protein CTSSPPEGPGTQYF. Drawing the rest from reference TRBV7-9 and TRBJ2-5, the complete variable domain is DTGVSQNPRHKITKRGQNVTFRCDPISEHNRLYWYRQTLGQGPEFLTYFQNEAQLEKSRLLSDRFSAERPKGSFSTLEIQRTEQGDSAMYLCTSSPPEGPGTQYFGPGTRLLVL.

Only a few counts were recorded for this clonotype. The chain's CDR3 is CASSSGQGCYQPQHF. Written as DNA, the CDR3 is TGTGCCAGCAGTTCAGGACAGGGGTGTTATCAGCCCCAGCATTTT. V usage is TRBV6-2 or TRBV6-3 and J usage is TRBJ1-5; 9 nucleotides match TRBD1. In germline, CDR1 is MNHEY, CDR2 SVGEGT. With V trimmed by 4 bases and J by 5 bases, 6 bases remained unmatched. The CDR3 has 15 amino acids.

This clonotype was recorded many times. This CDR3 reads CASSQVAGGNTGELFF. CDR3 sequence (DNA): TGCGCCAGCAGCCAAGTAGCGGGAGGCAACACCGGGGAGCTGTTTTTT. The chain joins TRBV4-3 to TRBJ2-2; 10 bases are a match to TRBD2. Germline V gives CDR1 LGHNA, CDR2 YSLEER. This CDR3 is 16 amino acids long. After removal of 1 base from V and 2 bases from J, the junction contained 1 base not matched to a gene.

This clonotype was recorded at least ten times. As DNA, the CDR3 is TGTGCCAGCAGTTACTCCGGCAGGGAGAAGATCCGCTCCTATAATTCACCCCTCCACTTT. It yields the protein CASSYSGREKIRSYNSPLHF. This rearrangement joins TRBV6-6 to TRBJ1-6; TRBD1 might be the D (5 bases). The CDR3 is made up of 20 amino acids. V gave up 0 bases and J gave up 0 bases, with 18 bases separating them. Germline V gives CDR1 MNHNY, CDR2 SVGAGI (reference sequence).

The rearrangement joins TRBV10-2 to TRBJ2-7; no clear D gene. The CDR3 runs 14 residues. Germline V lookup: CDR1 WSHSY, CDR2 SAAADI. V lost 6 bases and J lost 4, with 16 bases in between. CDR3 coding DNA: TGCGCCAGCAGGGAGACACCGCCAAAATACGAGCAGTACTTC. It translates to CASRETPPKYEQYF.

The rearrangement joins TRBV7-9 to TRBJ2-7, with 7 bases fitting TRBD2. V shed 1 base, J shed 6 bases, and the junction held 3 bases outside the gene matches. CDR3 length: 13 amino acids. Germline CDR1 reads SEHNR; CDR2 reads FQNEAQ (reference sequence). The CDR3 sequence: CASSLGGGGEQYF. The CDR3 DNA sequence: TGTGCCAGCAGCTTAGGGGGCGGGGGCGAGCAGTACTTC.

In this sample, this clonotype turned up a few times. The rearrangement links TRBV7-9 to TRBJ1-2; TRBD1 aligns across 7 bases. Trimming at V came to 4 bases and at J to 4 bases, leaving 3 bases not matched to a gene. This CDR3 is built from 13 residues. CDR1 and CDR2 (germline): SEHNR, FQNEAQ (reference sequence). CDR3 DNA sequence: TGTGCCAGCAGCTCTGGGACAGCCTATGGCTACACCTTC. Amino acid sequence: CASSSGTAYGYTF.

This clonotype has at least ten counts. This chain links TRBV7-9 with TRBJ2-5, with D unclear. CDR3 length: 16 residues. Germline V gene sequence: CDR1 SEHNR, CDR2 FQNEAQ (reference sequence). The ends were cut back, 5 bases at V and 4 bases at J, with 20 bases in the middle. The CDR3, as DNA: TGTGCCAGCAGCCCAAGCGTCGAGCAATGGGGAGAGACCCAGTACTTC. Protein product: CASSPSVEQWGETQYF.

This clonotype was seen ten or more times. The chain uses TRBV30 and TRBJ1-5; D ambiguous. V lost 3 bases to trimming and J lost 4 bases, with 13 bases between them. Germline CDR1 and CDR2: GTSNPN and SVGIG (reference sequence). The CDR3 is made up of 14 amino acids. The chain's CDR3 is CAWSLGTVNQPQHF. CDR3 DNA: TGTGCCTGGAGCCTAGGAACAGTGAATCAGCCCCAGCATTTT.

The table lists this clonotype with many counts. V gene TRBV29-1 combines with J gene TRBJ1-2; weak D call: TRBD1 (5 bases). Trimming pared 4 bases from V and 4 bases from J, leaving 19 bases between. The CDR3 totals 15 residues. Looked up from germline, CDR1 is SQVTM and CDR2 is ANQGSEA. For the CDR3, the DNA is TGCAGCGTTGGCTCAGTTTTTGGGGGAGTCTATGGCTACACCTTC. It yields the protein CSVGSVFGGVYGYTF.

This clonotype was picked up a small number of times. This chain connects TRBV2 to TRBJ2-3, with 11 positions matching TRBD2. V lost 1 base, J lost 0 bases, and 3 bases stayed unmatched. CDR3 length: 17 amino acids. Germline-derived CDR1 and CDR2 are SNHLY and FYNNEI. CDR3 nucleotides: TGTGCCAGCAGTGAAGTAGCGGGAGGGCCTAGCACAGATACGCAGTATTTT. Translating gives CASSEVAGGPSTDTQYF.

This clonotype was counted only a few times. This chain joins TRBV4-1 and TRBJ1-2; tentative D call: TRBD1 (5 bases). The V end was cut by 4 bases, the J end by 5 bases, with 26 bases between. Germline V gives CDR1 MGHRA, CDR2 YSYEKL. The CDR3 is 18 residues long. In nucleotides, the CDR3 is TGCGCCAGCAGCCCCCAGAGGATGGTCGGGGCCGGATTGTATGGCTACACCTTC. This translates into CASSPQRMVGAGLYGYTF.

This clonotype has a count of ten or more. The rearrangement links TRBV28 to TRBJ2-3; D is ambiguous. The CDR3 has 15 residues. From germline, CDR1 is MDHEN and CDR2 SYDVKM. Trimming took 3 bases from V and 1 from J, leaving 11 bases between them. The CDR3 spells CASSFVHSRTDTQYF. The CDR3 nucleotides read TGTGCCAGCAGTTTCGTCCACAGCCGCACAGATACGCAGTATTTT.

Ten or more counts support this clonotype. The rearrangement links TRBV3-1 to TRBJ1-2; D is ambiguous. V was clipped by 4 bases and J by 3 bases, with 18 bases between them. Germline V gene lookup returns CDR1 LGHDT and CDR2 YNNKEL (reference sequence). This CDR3 has 16 amino acids. CDR3 in DNA: TGTGCCAGCAGCCCCTTAGGTGCGCGCATGGACTATGGCTACACCTTC. It specifies CASSPLGARMDYGYTF.

This clonotype was counted between two and nine times. This rearrangement joins TRBV3-1 to TRBJ2-1; TRBD2 matches 13 bases. The CDR3 extends over 21 amino acids. J was trimmed by 0 bases and V by 0 bases; bases with no gene match: 11. Germline values: CDR1 LGHDT, CDR2 YNNKEL (reference sequence). The CDR3 region has the DNA TGTGCCAGCAGCCAAGAGGGATCTGGGACTAGCGGGATCCCCTCCTACAATGAGCAGTTCTTC. Translated, it gives CASSQEGSGTSGIPSYNEQFF.

This clonotype was detected many times. The chain couples TRBV6-5 to TRBJ1-1, with a weak D call TRBD1 (6 bases). V was shortened by 0 bases and J by 5 bases, with 13 bases between the two germline ends. Germline CDR1 reads MNHEY; CDR2 reads SVGAGI. The CDR3 is made up of 15 amino acids. CDR3 amino acids: CASSYSGGVRTEAFF. CDR3 coding DNA: TGTGCCAGCAGTTACTCAGGGGGGGTCAGAACTGAAGCTTTCTTT.

In this sample, this clonotype is medium-sized. V usage is TRBV6-5 and J usage is TRBJ2-7; TRBD1 is a possible D gene (6 bases). The CDR3 is 14 residues long. The V gene's germline CDR1 is MNHEY and CDR2 SVGAGI. Trimming pared 5 bases from V and 3 bases from J, leaving 14 bases between. CDR3: CASSGPTGLYEQYF. CDR3 in DNA: TGTGCCAGCAGTGGACCGACAGGACTCTACGAGCAGTACTTC.

This clonotype was recorded many times. The chain couples TRBV30 to TRBJ2-1, with a possible D match to TRBD1 (6 bases). The CDR3 is 11 residues long. CDR1 and CDR2 (germline): GTSNPN, SVGIG (reference sequence). V was pared by 5 bases and J by 6 bases, with 8 bases between. In DNA form, the CDR3 reads TGTGCCTGGGCAGGGGCCAATGAGCAGTTCTTC. As protein: CAWAGANEQFF.